These 18 T cell receptor beta chains came from one sample sequenced in a study of cytomegalovirus exposure and HLA in healthy donors. Primers: 60 Vbeta forward and 13 Jbeta reverse. Clones were sequenced by immunoSEQ multiplex PCR, and TCRdb holds only the in-frame ones, with some missing. The data contain roughly 160,000 clones, around 79% of them seen just once; the ten biggest clones take up over 12%. The sequenced sample was PBMCs. These receptors were collected from a man aged 50-59 years in good health and CMV-seropositive.

V and J are TRBV28 and TRBJ1-4, with 7 positions matching TRBD1. Losses at the gene ends were 4 bases for V and 1 base for J; bases not matched to a gene: 24. Germline lookup yields CDR1 MDHEN and CDR2 SYDVKM. The CDR3 runs to 22 residues. The chain's CDR3 is CASSSYGTVDFGRGKTNEKLFF. As DNA, the CDR3 is TGTGCCAGCAGTTCCTATGGGACAGTTGATTTCGGCAGAGGCAAAACTAATGAAAAACTGTTTTTT.

J is TRBJ2-3 and V is TRBV19, with D maybe TRBD2 (6 bases). The CDR3 is 14 amino acids. V lost 1 base to trimming and J lost 5 bases, with 10 bases between them. The germline gives CDR1 LNHDA, CDR2 SQIVND (reference sequence). CDR3 loop: CASSIGPGGDTQYF. The CDR3 nucleotides are TGTGCCAGTAGTATAGGGCCCGGGGGAGATACGCAGTATTTT.

Turning to this clone: The junction departs from the called germline gene at one end, perhaps through a read error. V usage is TRBV7-9 and J usage is TRBJ2-7, with 9 bases that match TRBD1. Germline V lookup: CDR1 SEHNR, CDR2 FQNEAQ (reference sequence). CDR3 length: 14 residues. This CDR3 reads CSSSSGTGIYEQYF. The CDR3 nucleotides are TGTTCCAGCAGCTCCGGGACAGGGATCTACGAGCAGTACTTC.

The V call is TRBV27, the J call TRBJ2-7; 8 bases are shared with TRBD2. The CDR3 runs 14 residues. The V gene's germline CDR1 is MNHEY and CDR2 SMNVEV (reference sequence). The V and J ends lost 5 bases and 2 bases, in that order; junction bases with no gene match: 5. The DNA for the CDR3 is TGTGCCAGCAGTCCGGCGGGGGGTGCCTACGAGCAGTACGTC. Translation: CASSPAGGAYEQYV.

The rearrangement links TRBV28 to TRBJ2-1, with a weak D call TRBD2 (7 bases). Per the germline V gene, CDR1 is MDHEN and CDR2 is SYDVKM. CDR3 length equals 14 residues. Trimming took off 5 bases at V and 7 bases at J, with 15 bases between the two ends. The CDR3 DNA reads as TGTGCCAGCAGTGGGGGGGGCCCCCTTAATGAGCAGTTCTTC. Protein sequence: CASSGGGPLNEQFF.

This clone was recorded only once. The gene calls are TRBV27 and TRBJ1-5, with D tentatively TRBD1 (5 bases). The germline V and J ends were trimmed by 2 bases and 0 bases, with 11 bases remaining between them. In germline, CDR1 is MNHEY, CDR2 SMNVEV (reference sequence). The CDR3 consists of 16 residues. This CDR3 reads CASSLKGAYSNQPQHF. CDR3 bases: TGTGCCAGCAGTTTAAAAGGGGCGTATAGCAATCAGCCCCAGCATTTT.

This clone appeared a few times. The V and J genes are TRBV19 and TRBJ1-5; the D gene is possibly TRBD1 (5 bases). V lost 6 bases and J lost 4, with 7 bases in between. Germline V lookup: CDR1 LNHDA, CDR2 SQIVND (reference sequence). The CDR3 spans 12 residues. CDR3 sequence: CASRGGNQPQHF. For the CDR3, the DNA is TGTGCCAGTAGGGGGGGGAATCAGCCCCAGCATTTT.

The CDR3 spells CASSDAGRGYEQYF. In nucleotides, the CDR3 is TGTGCCAGCAGTGATGCAGGGAGGGGCTACGAGCAGTACTTC. The chain uses TRBV2 and TRBJ2-7; 7 bases align to TRBD2. V lost 3 bases to trimming and J lost 3 bases; unmatched junction nucleotides: 5. Germline V gene sequence: CDR1 SNHLY, CDR2 FYNNEI. The CDR3 length is 14 residues.

The chain has TRBV11-3 and TRBJ2-7, with D maybe TRBD1 (6 bases). Germline loops: CDR1 SGHNT, CDR2 YENEEA. The CDR3 has 15 residues. With 5 bases removed from V and 1 base from J, the gap between germline ends came to 15 bases. CDR3 sequence reads: CASSLGSRGSYEQYF. For the CDR3, the DNA is TGTGCCAGCAGCCTCGGATCCAGGGGATCCTACGAGCAGTACTTC.

The chain carries TRBV28 and TRBJ1-3; no clear D. The V end lost 10 bases, the J end lost 2 bases, and 6 bases lay between the germline ends. Germline assignment: CDR1 MDHEN and CDR2 SYDVKM. CDR3 length: 11 residues. The CDR3 nucleotides read TGTGCCATTCAGACTGGAAACACCATATATTTT. Its translation is CAIQTGNTIYF.

This chain joins TRBV29-1 and TRBJ1-6; D unresolved. The CDR3 length is 12 residues. V lost 3 bases and J lost 7, with 7 bases in between. Germline values: CDR1 SQVTM, CDR2 ANQGSEA. In nucleotides, the CDR3 is TGCAGCGTTGACCCCCCGAATTCACCCCTCCACTTT. Protein sequence: CSVDPPNSPLHF.

This clone was observed once. An end of the junction differs from the germline gene, which may be a read error. The chain recombines TRBV29-1 with TRBJ1-1; D unclear. Germline V gene data show CDR1 as SQVTM and CDR2 as ANQGSEA. CDR3 length: 10 amino acids. The CDR3 here is CGVGDAEAFF. The CDR3 region has the DNA TGCGGCGTTGGAGACGCTGAAGCTTTCTTT.

The chain carries TRBV6-1 and TRBJ2-2; 10 positions match TRBD1. Unmatched junction bases numbered 6, after V lost 4 bases and J lost 4 bases. Germline assignment: CDR1 MNHNS and CDR2 SASEGT. This CDR3 is 16 amino acids long. CDR3 protein: CASSGGTGAGTGELFF. CDR3 bases: TGTGCCAGCAGTGGCGGGACAGGGGCGGGCACCGGGGAGCTGTTTTTT.

V usage is TRBV10-1 and J usage is TRBJ1-3, with D possibly TRBD1 on 5 matching bases. The V gene lost 4 bases and the J gene lost 0 bases, with 10 bases spanning the gap. Germline V gene data show CDR1 as WNHNN and CDR2 as SYGVQD (reference sequence). This CDR3 has 15 amino acids. CDR3: CASSAGQGSGNTIYF. The CDR3 nucleotides read TGCGCCAGCAGTGCCGGCCAGGGCTCTGGAAACACCATATATTTT.

In this sample, this clone turned up a few times. The rearrangement uses TRBV5-5 and TRBJ2-7, with a possible D match to TRBD1 (5 bases). This CDR3 is built from 15 residues. Germline V gives CDR1 SGHKS, CDR2 YYEKEE (reference sequence). Trimming stripped 0 bases from V and 2 bases from J, with 12 bases between. DNA of the CDR3: TGTGCCAGCAGCTTGGGGTCGGCAGGGACCTACGAGCAGTACTTC. It is translated as CASSLGSAGTYEQYF.

This sequence joins TRBV28 and TRBJ1-5; possible D gene TRBD1, 6 bases. The length of the CDR3 is 19 residues. Germline assignment: CDR1 MDHEN and CDR2 SYDVKM. The V end lost 3 bases, the J end lost 5 bases, and 26 bases lay between the germline ends. The DNA for the CDR3 is TGTGCCAGCAGTTTGGGGGATCGGTTGGGACGGGGGGCAGATCAGCCCCAGCATTTT. Protein product: CASSLGDRLGRGADQPQHF.

The V and J genes are TRBV28 and TRBJ2-5; TRBD2 matches 7 bases. V trimming: 6 bases; J trimming: 5 bases; junction bases outside the gene matches: 12. CDR1 MDHEN and CDR2 SYDVKM come from the germline V gene. The CDR3 is 15 residues long. CDR3 loop: CASSPWGGQTETQYF. The CDR3 nucleotides read TGTGCCAGCAGCCCATGGGGGGGTCAAACGGAGACCCAGTACTTC.

A few counts support this clone. In the same sample, other DNA sequences code for this CDR3. The rearrangement links TRBV28 to TRBJ1-5, with a possible D match to TRBD1 (5 bases). Trimming left V 5 bases short and J 3 bases short, with 8 bases between. Per germline, CDR1 MDHEN and CDR2 SYDVKM. The CDR3 sequence is 13 residues long. The CDR3 bases are TGTGCCAGCAGTCCGGGGGACAATCAGCCCCAGCATTTT. Protein: CASSPGDNQPQHF.